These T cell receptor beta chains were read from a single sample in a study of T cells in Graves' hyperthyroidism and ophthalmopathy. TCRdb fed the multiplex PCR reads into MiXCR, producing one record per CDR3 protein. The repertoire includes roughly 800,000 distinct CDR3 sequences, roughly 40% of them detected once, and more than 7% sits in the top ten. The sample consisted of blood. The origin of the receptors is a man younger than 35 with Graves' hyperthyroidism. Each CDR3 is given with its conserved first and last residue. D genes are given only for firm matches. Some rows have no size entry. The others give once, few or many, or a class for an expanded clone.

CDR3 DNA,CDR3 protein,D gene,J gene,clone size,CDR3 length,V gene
TGTGCCAGCAGCGTACCCGGACAGGTTCAGGGCTATGAAAAACTGTTTTTT,CASSVPGQVQGYEKLFF,TRBD1,TRBJ1-4,NA,17,TRBV9
TGCGCCAGCAGCCAGTTTAGCGGGAGGGAATCCTACGAGCAGTACTTC,CASSQFSGRESYEQYF,TRBD2,TRBJ2-7,NA,16,TRBV4-1
TGTGCCAGCAGCTTAGATGCAGGGGGCGAGCAGTACTTC,CASSLDAGGEQYF,TRBD1,TRBJ2-7,few,13,TRBV7-6
TGCAGCGTACGACTTGGGACAGTGAACACTGAAGCTTTCTTT,CSVRLGTVNTEAFF,TRBD1,TRBJ1-1,NA,14,TRBV29-1
TGTGCCAGCAGCTACCGGACAGGGCCTAACACCGGGGAGCTGTTTTTT,CASSYRTGPNTGELFF,TRBD1,TRBJ2-2,NA,16,TRBV7-2
TGTGCCAGCAGTGAAACAGGCAGGACCTACGAGCAGTACTTC,CASSETGRTYEQYF,NA,TRBJ2-7,NA,14,TRBV2
TGTGCCAGCACCAAAAAAGCCTCCTACGAGCAGTACTTC,CASTKKASYEQYF,NA,TRBJ2-7,many,13,TRBV2
TGTGCCAGCAGCTTAGCGGAGGGGGCCGGAGAGACCCAGTACTTC,CASSLAEGAGETQYF,NA,TRBJ2-5,many,15,TRBV7-9
TGTGCCACCAGTGATTCTGGACCGAATCAGCCCCAGCATTTT,CATSDSGPNQPQHF,NA,TRBJ1-5,many,14,TRBV24-1
TGCAGCGTTGATGACCCCAGCGGGAGAACAGGGGAGCAGTACTTC,CSVDDPSGRTGEQYF,TRBD2,TRBJ2-7,many,15,TRBV29-1
TGCAGTGCTCCAATCCTGACAGGCTCCTACGAGCAGTACTTC,CSAPILTGSYEQYF,NA,TRBJ2-7,NA,14,TRBV20-1
TGTGCCAGCACCCTTATCCTCACTGAAGCTTTCTTT,CASTLILTEAFF,NA,TRBJ1-1,many,12,TRBV7-9
TGTGCCAGCAGGGTACTTGACGCTTCCTACGAGCAGTACTTC,CASRVLDASYEQYF,NA,TRBJ2-7,few,14,TRBV2
TGCAGTGCTAGTGGGGGGGAGGGGGGCGGCTACACCTTC,CSASGGEGGGYTF,NA,TRBJ1-2,NA,13,TRBV20-1
TGTGCCACCGGGACAGGGGATGATGAAAAACTGTTTTTT,CATGTGDDEKLFF,TRBD1,TRBJ1-4,NA,13,TRBV10-3
TGCAGTGGTCAGAACAGGGGTCACTATTCACCCCTCCACTTT,CSGQNRGHYSPLHF,TRBD1,TRBJ1-6,NA,14,TRBV20-1
TGTGCCAGTTGGTTAAACTACGAGCAGTACTTC,CASWLNYEQYF,NA,TRBJ2-7,few,11,TRBV6-1
TGTGCCACCAGCGGTCACAGGACATATGGCTACACCTTC,CATSGHRTYGYTF,NA,TRBJ1-2,NA,13,TRBV15
TGCAGTGCTGGGGGGGGGCGGCAAGAGACCCAGTACTTC,CSAGGGRQETQYF,NA,TRBJ2-5,many,13,TRBV20-1
TGTGCCAGCAGTTCACGGGACCCCCCAGACTACGAGCAGTACTTC,CASSSRDPPDYEQYF,NA,TRBJ2-7,once,15,TRBV12-3/TRBV12-4
TGCAGTGCTAGAGCCCTAGCCGGGGGGCGCAAAGGCGGGGAGCTGTTTTTT,CSARALAGGRKGGELFF,NA,TRBJ2-2,NA,17,TRBV20-1
TGCAGTGCCAGCAGCTTAGGGCAGGGGGCTGGTGGGGCCAACGTCCTGACTTTC,CSASSLGQGAGGANVLTF,TRBD1,TRBJ2-6,NA,18,TRBV20-1
TGTGCCAGCAGTTACCAGGCCTCCACCGGGGAGCTGTTTTTT,CASSYQASTGELFF,NA,TRBJ2-2,NA,14,TRBV10-3
TGCAGTGCTAGTGCTTCTTTTGAAGCTTTCTTT,CSASASFEAFF,NA,TRBJ1-1,NA,11,TRBV20-1
TGTGCCAGCAGCGTTAGGGGATTGAACACTGAAGCTTTCTTT,CASSVRGLNTEAFF,NA,TRBJ1-1,NA,14,TRBV9
TGTGCCAGCAGCTCTGGACAGGGCTGGGCTCAGCCCCAGCATTTT,CASSSGQGWAQPQHF,TRBD1,TRBJ1-5,NA,15,TRBV7-9
TGTGCCAGCAGTGGGACAGGTCTTTCTGGGGCCAACGTCCTGACTTTC,CASSGTGLSGANVLTF,TRBD1,TRBJ2-6,NA,16,TRBV27
TGTGCCAGCAGGCGGGCGGGCAGGCAAGGCTACACCTTC,CASRRAGRQGYTF,NA,TRBJ1-2,NA,13,TRBV6-1
TGTGCCAGCAGTTACCGGGGGGGCCCAGGGACCCAGTACTTC,CASSYRGGPGTQYF,TRBD2,TRBJ2-5,NA,14,TRBV6-5
TGTGCCAGCAGCCAAGATGAGAGACCCGATTCACCCCTCCACTTT,CASSQDERPDSPLHF,NA,TRBJ1-6,NA,15,TRBV7-9
TGTGCCAGCAGCGGGGGGGTCGAAGCTTTCTTT,CASSGGVEAFF,NA,TRBJ1-1,many,11,TRBV6-1
TGCAGCTTCTCTGTGTGGGTCAACACTGAAGCTTTCTTT,CSFSVWVNTEAFF,NA,TRBJ1-1,many,13,TRBV29-1
TGTGCCAGCAGTCCCGCGGACAGGGCCTACGAGCAGTACTTC,CASSPADRAYEQYF,TRBD1,TRBJ2-7,few,14,TRBV28
TGCAGTGCTAGAGACCTCTCCCATGGGGAAGGCACTGAAGCTTTCTTT,CSARDLSHGEGTEAFF,NA,TRBJ1-1,few,16,TRBV20-1
TGTACCAGCAGTGAAAGGGGGGCTGAGCAGTACTTC,CTSSERGAEQYF,NA,TRBJ2-7,once,12,TRBV2
TGTGCCACCAGCATGGTTGGGTGGAACTCTGAAGCTTTCTTT,CATSMVGWNSEAFF,NA,TRBJ1-1,few,14,TRBV15
TGCAGCGTTGGAACAACTGGGGCCTACGAGCAGTACTTC,CSVGTTGAYEQYF,NA,TRBJ2-7,many,13,TRBV29-1
TGTGCCAGCAGCCAAGAAGCTTATGGGGCGCGGGAGCAGTACTTC,CASSQEAYGAREQYF,NA,TRBJ2-7,NA,15,TRBV12-3/TRBV12-4
TGTGCCAGCAGCCGCGGGACAGGGGAGTATTCACCCCTCCACTTT,CASSRGTGEYSPLHF,TRBD1,TRBJ1-6,NA,15,TRBV7-9
TGTGCCAGCAGTAGAGGGGAGGGCCCCCCTAAGACTGAAGCTTTCTTT,CASSRGEGPPKTEAFF,NA,TRBJ1-1,NA,16,TRBV25-1
TGTGCCAGTAGTATTTGGTCCTCTGGAAACACCATATATTTT,CASSIWSSGNTIYF,NA,TRBJ1-3,many,14,TRBV19
TGTGCCAGCAGCCAAGGAATGGTAGACACCGGGGAGCTGTTTTTT,CASSQGMVDTGELFF,NA,TRBJ2-2,few,15,TRBV7-8
TGTGCCAGCAGCTTGGGACAGGGGCAGGACGACGAGCAGTACTTC,CASSLGQGQDDEQYF,TRBD1,TRBJ2-7,many,15,TRBV7-6
TGTGCCAGCAGATACCGGGGAGGGACCGGGGAGCTGTTTTTT,CASRYRGGTGELFF,TRBD2,TRBJ2-2,NA,14,TRBV2
TGCAGTGCTCTGACTAGCGGGAGTATGGACGAGCAGTACTTC,CSALTSGSMDEQYF,TRBD2,TRBJ2-7,many,14,TRBV20-1
TGCGGCGTTCGGATCGGGGGTGGAGGCTACACCTTC,CGVRIGGGGYTF,NA,TRBJ1-2,NA,12,TRBV29-1